This TCR beta chain was obtained from a study of T cell changes during pregnancy in multiple sclerosis. With V trimmed by 8 bases and J by 0 bases, 9 bases remained unmatched. The CDR3 extends over 15 amino acids. Germline V lookup: CDR1 MDHEN, CDR2 SYDVKM. Clones were sequenced by immunoSEQ multiplex PCR, and TCRdb holds only the in-frame ones, with some missing. The sample lists 60,000 or so clones; less than 95% were seen once. Sequenced here: peripheral blood, sampled in the second trimester of pregnancy. The chain joins TRBV28 to TRBJ1-1; 7 bases fit TRBD1. The source is a female donor in good health, enrolled as a control in a pregnancy study. Here the CDR3 DNA reads TGTGCCAGCTTTCCTGTGGACAGGCTGAACACTGAAGCTTTCTTT. Translating it yields CASFPVDRLNTEAFF.